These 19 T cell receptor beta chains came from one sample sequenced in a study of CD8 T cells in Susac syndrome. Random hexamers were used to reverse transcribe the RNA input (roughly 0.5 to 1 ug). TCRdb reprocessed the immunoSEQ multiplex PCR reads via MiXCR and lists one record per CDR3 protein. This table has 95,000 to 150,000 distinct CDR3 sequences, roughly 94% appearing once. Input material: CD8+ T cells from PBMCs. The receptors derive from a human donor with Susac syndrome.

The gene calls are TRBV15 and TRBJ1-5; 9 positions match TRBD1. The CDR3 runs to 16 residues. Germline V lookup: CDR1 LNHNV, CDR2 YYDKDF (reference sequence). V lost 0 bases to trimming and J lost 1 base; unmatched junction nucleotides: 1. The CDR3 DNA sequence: TGTGCCACCAGCAGAGATGGGACAGGGAGCAATCAGCCCCAGCATTTT. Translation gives CATSRDGTGSNQPQHF.

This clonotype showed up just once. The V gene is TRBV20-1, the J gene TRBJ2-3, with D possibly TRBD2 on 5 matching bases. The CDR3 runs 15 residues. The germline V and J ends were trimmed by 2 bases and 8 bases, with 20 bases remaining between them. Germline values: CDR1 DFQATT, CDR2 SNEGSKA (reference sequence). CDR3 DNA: TGCAGTGCTAGACATTCCCAGCACCCCCGGGGTACGCAGTATTTT. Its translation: CSARHSQHPRGTQYF.

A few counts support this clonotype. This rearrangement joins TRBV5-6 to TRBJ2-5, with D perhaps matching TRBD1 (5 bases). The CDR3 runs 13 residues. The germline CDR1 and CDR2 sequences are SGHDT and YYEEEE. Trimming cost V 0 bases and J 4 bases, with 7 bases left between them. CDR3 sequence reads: CASSLGGPETQYF. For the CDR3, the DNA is TGTGCCAGCAGCTTGGGGGGCCCAGAGACCCAGTACTTC.

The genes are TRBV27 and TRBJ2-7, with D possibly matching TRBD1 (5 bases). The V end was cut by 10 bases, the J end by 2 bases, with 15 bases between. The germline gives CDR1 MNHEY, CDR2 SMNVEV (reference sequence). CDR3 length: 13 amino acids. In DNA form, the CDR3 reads TGTGCCACGTGGCAGGGTCATACCTACGAGCAGTACTTC. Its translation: CATWQGHTYEQYF.

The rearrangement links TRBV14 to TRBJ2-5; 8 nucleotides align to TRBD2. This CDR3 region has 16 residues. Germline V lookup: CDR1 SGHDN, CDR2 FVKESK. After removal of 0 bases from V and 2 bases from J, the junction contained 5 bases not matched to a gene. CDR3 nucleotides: TGTGCCAGCAGCCAAGAAGCCCTAGCGGGTCAAGAGACCCAGTACTTC. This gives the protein CASSQEALAGQETQYF.

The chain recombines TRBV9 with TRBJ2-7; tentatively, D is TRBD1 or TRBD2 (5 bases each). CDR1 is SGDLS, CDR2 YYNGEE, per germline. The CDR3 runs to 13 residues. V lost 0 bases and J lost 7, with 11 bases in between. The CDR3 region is CASSVEGTGEQYF. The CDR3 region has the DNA TGTGCCAGCAGCGTAGAAGGGACGGGGGAGCAGTACTTC.

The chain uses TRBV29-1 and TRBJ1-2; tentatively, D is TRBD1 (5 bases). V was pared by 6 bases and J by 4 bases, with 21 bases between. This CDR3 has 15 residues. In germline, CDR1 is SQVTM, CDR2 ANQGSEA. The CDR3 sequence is CSVPTVGQAPYGYTF. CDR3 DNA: TGCAGCGTCCCCACTGTGGGGCAGGCCCCCTATGGCTACACCTTC. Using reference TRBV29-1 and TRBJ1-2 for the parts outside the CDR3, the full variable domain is SAVISQKPSRDICQRGTSLTIQCQVDSQVTMMFWYRQQPGQSLTLIATANQGSEATYESGFVIDKFPISRPNLTFSTLTVSNMSPEDSSIYLCSVPTVGQAPYGYTFGSGTRLTVV.

The CDR3 loop is CASRPGTGGLNEQFF. CDR3 in DNA: TGTGCCAGCAGACCCGGGACAGGGGGCCTCAATGAGCAGTTCTTC. The chain is built from TRBV6-5 and TRBJ2-1, with 12 nucleotides matching TRBD1. This CDR3 is 15 amino acids long. Germline V lookup: CDR1 MNHEY, CDR2 SVGAGI. V gave up 6 bases and J gave up 6 bases; unmatched junction bases: 6.

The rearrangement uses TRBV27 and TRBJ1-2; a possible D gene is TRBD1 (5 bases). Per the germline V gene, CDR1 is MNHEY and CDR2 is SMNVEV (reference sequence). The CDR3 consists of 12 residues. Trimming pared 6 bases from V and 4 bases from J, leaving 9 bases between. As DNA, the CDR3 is TGTGCCAGCAGGGGGGATTTCTATGGCTACACCTTC. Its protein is CASRGDFYGYTF.

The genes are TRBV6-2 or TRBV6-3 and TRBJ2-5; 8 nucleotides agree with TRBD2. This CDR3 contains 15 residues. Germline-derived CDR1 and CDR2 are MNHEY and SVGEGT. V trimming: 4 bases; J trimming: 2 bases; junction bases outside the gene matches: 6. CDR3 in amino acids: CASSFLGGAQETQYF. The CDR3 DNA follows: TGTGCCAGCAGTTTCCTCGGGGGGGCTCAAGAGACCCAGTACTTC.

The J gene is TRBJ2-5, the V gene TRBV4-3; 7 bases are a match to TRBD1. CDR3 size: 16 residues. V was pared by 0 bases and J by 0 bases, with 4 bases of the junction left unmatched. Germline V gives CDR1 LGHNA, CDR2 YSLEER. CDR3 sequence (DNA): TGCGCCAGCAGCCAAGATGGGACAGAGTACCAAGAGACCCAGTACTTC. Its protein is CASSQDGTEYQETQYF.

CDR3 loop: CASSYSMQGDTQYF. The CDR3 nucleotides read TGTGCCAGCAGTTACTCGATGCAGGGGGATACGCAGTATTTT. The chain employs TRBV6-5 and TRBJ2-3; the D gene is possibly TRBD1 (6 bases). This CDR3 has 14 amino acids. V shed 0 bases and J shed 6 bases, with 10 bases lying between them. Germline V gene sequence: CDR1 MNHEY, CDR2 SVGAGI.

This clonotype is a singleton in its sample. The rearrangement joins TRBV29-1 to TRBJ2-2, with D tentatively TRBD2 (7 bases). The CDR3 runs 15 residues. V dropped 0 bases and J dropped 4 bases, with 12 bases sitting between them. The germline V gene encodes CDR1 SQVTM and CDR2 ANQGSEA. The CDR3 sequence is CSVEERGRLTGELFF. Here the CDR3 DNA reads TGCAGCGTTGAAGAGCGGGGGCGCCTCACCGGGGAGCTGTTTTTT.

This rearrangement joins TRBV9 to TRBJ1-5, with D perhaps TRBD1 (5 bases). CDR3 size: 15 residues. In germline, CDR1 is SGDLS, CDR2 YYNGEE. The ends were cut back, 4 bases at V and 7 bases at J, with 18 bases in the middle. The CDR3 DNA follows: TGTGCCAGCAGCCCTCAGGGTGGAGTGGGACAGCCCCAGCATTTT. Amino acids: CASSPQGGVGQPQHF.

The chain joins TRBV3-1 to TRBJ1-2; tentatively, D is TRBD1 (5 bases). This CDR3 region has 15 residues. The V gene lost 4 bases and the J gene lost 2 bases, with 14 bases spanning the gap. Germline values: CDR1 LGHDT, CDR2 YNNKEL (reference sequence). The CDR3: CASSLSGAANYGYTF. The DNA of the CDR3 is TGTGCCAGCAGCCTAAGCGGGGCGGCGAACTATGGCTACACCTTC. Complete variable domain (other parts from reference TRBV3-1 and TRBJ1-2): DTAVSQTPKYLVTQMGNDKSIKCEQNLGHDTMYWYKQDSKKFLKIMFSYNNKELIINETVPNRFSPKSPDKAHLNLHINSLELGDSAVYFCASSLSGAANYGYTFGSGTRLTVV.

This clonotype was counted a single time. For the CDR3, the DNA is TGTGCCAGCAGCCAGGGTTATGTGGGGGCTTACAATGAGCAGTTCTTC. As protein: CASSQGYVGAYNEQFF. This chain links TRBV3-1 with TRBJ2-1; a possible D gene is TRBD1 (6 bases). V was clipped by 3 bases and J by 4 bases, with 16 bases between them. The germline V gene encodes CDR1 LGHDT and CDR2 YNNKEL (reference sequence). CDR3 length: 16 residues.

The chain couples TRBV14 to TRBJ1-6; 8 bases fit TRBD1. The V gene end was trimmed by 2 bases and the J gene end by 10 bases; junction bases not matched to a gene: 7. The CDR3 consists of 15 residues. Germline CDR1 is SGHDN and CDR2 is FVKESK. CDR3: CASSQQGALGSPLHF. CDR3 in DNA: TGTGCCAGCAGCCAACAGGGGGCCTTGGGGTCACCCCTCCACTTT.

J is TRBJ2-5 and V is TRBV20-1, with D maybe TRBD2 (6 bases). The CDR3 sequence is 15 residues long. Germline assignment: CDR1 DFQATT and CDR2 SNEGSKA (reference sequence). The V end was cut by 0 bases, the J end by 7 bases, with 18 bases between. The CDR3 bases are TGCAGTGCTAGAGAGGGTGGAGGGGTTGTGGCGACCCAGTACTTC. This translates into CSAREGGGVVATQYF.

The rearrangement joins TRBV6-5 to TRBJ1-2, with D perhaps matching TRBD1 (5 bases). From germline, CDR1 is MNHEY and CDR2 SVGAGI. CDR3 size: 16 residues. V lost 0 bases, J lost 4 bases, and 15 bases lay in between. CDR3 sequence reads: CASSYSATGVFYGYTF. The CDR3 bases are TGTGCCAGCAGTTACTCAGCCACAGGAGTTTTCTATGGCTACACCTTC.